The TCR beta chain under discussion was sequenced for a study of blood T cell repertoires in COVID-19. Authors' data handling: Estimation of nucleated cell counts was performed using reference gene primer amplification. TCRdb keeps only in-frame clones here, not all; method: immunoSEQ multiplex PCR. That table furnishes V, J and clone size, whereas the DNA furnished D and trimming. Of 200,000 to 300,000 clones in the sample, approximately 90% were seen once. Trimming cost V 4 bases and J 7 bases; bases outside gene matches: 4. In germline, CDR1 is SQVTM, CDR2 ANQGSEA. The CDR3 loop spans 13 amino acids.

This sequence joins TRBV29-1 and TRBJ1-2; 12 positions match TRBD1. The clonotype comes from a woman aged 40-49 years with acute COVID-19. Source material: PBMCs or T cells enriched from blood (not recorded which). Here the CDR3 DNA reads TGCAGCGTTGGGGACAGGGGGCAACGTGGCTACACCTTC. This encodes CSVGDRGQRGYTF.